The sequence of this T cell receptor (beta chain) was determined in a study of blood T cell repertoires in COVID-19. Assay: immunoSEQ multiplex PCR; the TCRdb copy retains only in-frame clones and omits some. The sample has roughly 140,000 clones, around 86% seen once. V shed 2 bases and J 0 bases; nucleotides not matched to a gene: 1. CDR1 MNHNY and CDR2 SVGAGI come from the germline V gene (reference sequence). The CDR3 totals 15 residues. The source material was peripheral blood. V and J are TRBV6-6 and TRBJ1-3; 7 bases are shared with TRBD1. The sequence was collected from a man between 65 and 85 years old with acute or convalescent COVID-19. In DNA form, the CDR3 reads TGTGCCAGCAGTTACGGGACAGTCTCTGGAAACACCATATATTTT. This sequence encodes CASSYGTVSGNTIYF.